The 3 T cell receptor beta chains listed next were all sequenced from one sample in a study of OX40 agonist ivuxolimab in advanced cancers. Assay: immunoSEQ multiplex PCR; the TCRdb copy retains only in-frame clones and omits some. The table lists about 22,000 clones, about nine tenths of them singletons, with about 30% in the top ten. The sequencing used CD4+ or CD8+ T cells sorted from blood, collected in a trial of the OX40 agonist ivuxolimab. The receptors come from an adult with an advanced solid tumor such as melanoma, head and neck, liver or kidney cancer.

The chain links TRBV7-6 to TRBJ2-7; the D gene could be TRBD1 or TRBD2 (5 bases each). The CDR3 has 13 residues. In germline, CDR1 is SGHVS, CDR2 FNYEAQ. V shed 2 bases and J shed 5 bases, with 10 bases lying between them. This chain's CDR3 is CASSLTQGDEQYF. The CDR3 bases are TGTGCCAGCAGCTTAACTCAGGGAGACGAGCAGTACTTC.

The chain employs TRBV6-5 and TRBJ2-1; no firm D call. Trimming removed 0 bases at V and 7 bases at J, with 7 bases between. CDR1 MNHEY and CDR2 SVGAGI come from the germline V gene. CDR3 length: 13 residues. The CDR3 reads CASSYSIENEQFF. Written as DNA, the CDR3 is TGTGCCAGCAGTTACTCTATAGAGAATGAGCAGTTCTTC.

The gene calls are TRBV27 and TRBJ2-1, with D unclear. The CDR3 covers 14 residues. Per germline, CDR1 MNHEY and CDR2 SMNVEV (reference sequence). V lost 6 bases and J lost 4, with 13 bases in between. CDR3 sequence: CASSPTAFYNEQFF. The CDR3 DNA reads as TGTGCCAGCAGCCCGACGGCCTTTTACAATGAGCAGTTCTTC.